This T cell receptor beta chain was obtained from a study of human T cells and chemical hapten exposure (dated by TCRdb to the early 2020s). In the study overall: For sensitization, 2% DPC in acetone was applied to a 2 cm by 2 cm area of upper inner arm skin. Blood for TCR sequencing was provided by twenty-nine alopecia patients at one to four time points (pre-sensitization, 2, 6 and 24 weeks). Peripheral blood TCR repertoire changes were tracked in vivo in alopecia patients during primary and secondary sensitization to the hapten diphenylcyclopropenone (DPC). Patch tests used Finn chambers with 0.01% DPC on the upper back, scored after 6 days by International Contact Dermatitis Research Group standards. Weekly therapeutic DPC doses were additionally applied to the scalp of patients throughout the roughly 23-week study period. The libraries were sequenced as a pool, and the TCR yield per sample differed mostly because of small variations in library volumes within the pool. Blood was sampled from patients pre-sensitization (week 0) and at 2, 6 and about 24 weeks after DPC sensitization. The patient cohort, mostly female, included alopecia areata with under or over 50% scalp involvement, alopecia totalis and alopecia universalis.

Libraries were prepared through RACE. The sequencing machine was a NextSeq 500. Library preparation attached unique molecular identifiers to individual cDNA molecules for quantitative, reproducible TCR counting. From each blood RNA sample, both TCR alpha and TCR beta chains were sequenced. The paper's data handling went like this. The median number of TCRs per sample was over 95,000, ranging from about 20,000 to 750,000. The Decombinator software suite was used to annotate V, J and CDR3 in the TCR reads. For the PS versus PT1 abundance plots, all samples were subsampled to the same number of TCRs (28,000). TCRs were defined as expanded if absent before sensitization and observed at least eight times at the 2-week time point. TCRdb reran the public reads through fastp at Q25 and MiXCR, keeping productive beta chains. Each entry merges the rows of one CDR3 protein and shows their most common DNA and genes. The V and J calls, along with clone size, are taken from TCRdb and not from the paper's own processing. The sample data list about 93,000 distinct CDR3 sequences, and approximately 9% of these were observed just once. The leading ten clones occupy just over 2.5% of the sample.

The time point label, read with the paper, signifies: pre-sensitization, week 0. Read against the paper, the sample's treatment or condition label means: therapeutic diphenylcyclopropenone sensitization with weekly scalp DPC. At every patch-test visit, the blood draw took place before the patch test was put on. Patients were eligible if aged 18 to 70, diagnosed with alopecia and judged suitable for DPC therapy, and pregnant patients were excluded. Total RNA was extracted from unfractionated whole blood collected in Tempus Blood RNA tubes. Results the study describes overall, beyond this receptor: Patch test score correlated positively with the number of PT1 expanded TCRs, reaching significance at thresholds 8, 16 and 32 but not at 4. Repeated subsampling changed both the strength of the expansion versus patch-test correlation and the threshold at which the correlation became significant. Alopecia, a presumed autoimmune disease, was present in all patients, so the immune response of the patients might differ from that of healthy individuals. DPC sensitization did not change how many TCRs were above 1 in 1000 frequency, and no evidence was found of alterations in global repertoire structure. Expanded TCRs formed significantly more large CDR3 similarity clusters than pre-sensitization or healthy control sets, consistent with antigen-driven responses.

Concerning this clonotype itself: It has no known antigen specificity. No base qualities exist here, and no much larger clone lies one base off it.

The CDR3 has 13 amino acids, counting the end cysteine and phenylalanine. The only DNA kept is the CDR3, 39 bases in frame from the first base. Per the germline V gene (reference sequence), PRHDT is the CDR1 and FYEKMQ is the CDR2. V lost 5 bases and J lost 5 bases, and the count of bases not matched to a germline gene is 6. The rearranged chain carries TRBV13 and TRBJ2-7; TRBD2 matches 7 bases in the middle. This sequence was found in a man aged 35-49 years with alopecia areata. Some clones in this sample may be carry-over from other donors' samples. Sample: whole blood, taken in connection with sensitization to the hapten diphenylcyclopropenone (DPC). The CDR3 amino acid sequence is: CASSTRGIDEQYF. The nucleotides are TGTGCCAGCAGCACGCGGGGGATTGACGAGCAGTACTTC.